Detailed here is one T cell receptor beta chain. The antigen this receptor binds is unknown. Base-call qualities are not available, and no considerably larger clone is one nucleotide away. The data are from a study of shared clonotypes between healthy human individuals (dated by TCRdb to the early 2020s). With regard to the full study: The cohort comprised a couple of women and a few men aged 18 to 49 years. For each donor, CD4 naive and CD4 memory were each run on three plates, CD8 naive on two plates, and CD8 memory on one plate. The study deeply sequenced blood TCR repertoires of roughly five healthy adults to estimate repertoire size and the extent of clonotype sharing between individuals. Libraries were prepared and TCR repertoires were sequenced by different laboratories using diverse techniques, in order to increase sequencing depth and limit assay-specific biases. Between about 0.8 and 9 billion PBMCs per donor were obtained by leukapheresis. What the research found in general, with its limitations: Because the study included a small number of donors, the genetic and exposure-history diversity represented was limited. Pairwise subsampling indicated that sequencing depth was expected to affect the degree of clonotype sharing among donors. Compared with non-shared clonotypes, clonotypes shared by all four sorted-subset donors had higher generation probabilities. Naive subsets generally had larger estimated clonotype richness than memory subsets. Incomplete sequencing was indicated by rarefaction of sorted-subset datasets, despite the large sequencing depth. Sampling was restricted to blood, and TCR repertoires in tissue are likely to differ from TCR repertoires in blood. About 5% of naive CD4, 3.5% of naive CD8, about 2.4% of memory CD4, and 0.35% to 0.5% of memory CD8 clonotypes were shared across a few donors.

TCR CDR3 regions were amplified from genomic DNA by multiplex PCR using the deep immunoSEQ assay. Genomic DNA extracted from each cell subset was distributed evenly over all wells of several immunoSEQ 96-well plates, and each plate served as one replicate. Each replicate PCR for sorted subsets received 150 to 250 ng genomic DNA, equal to some 32,000 T cell genomes. Purified libraries were measured with a Qubit 3.0 fluorometer, size-checked on a Bioanalyzer 2100, and measured again with the KAPA Library Quantification kit. Each immunoSEQ 96-well plate was sequenced on its own single-read 150-cycle Illumina NextSeq 550 flow cell. The published analysis was carried out like this. Because the immunoSEQ output included only junctional sequences and no quality scores, the filtering could not be the same as the filtering used for full-length reads. Sequences were annotated with PyIR, a Python wrapper for IgBLAST v1.9, using IMGT germline references to assign V/J genes and CDR3. Reads with weak V/J assignments (E-value above 1e-6), missing CDR3, stop codons, out-of-frame junctions, or ambiguous translated residues were removed. V3J clonotypes were defined as sequences sharing the same inferred V gene, J gene, and CDR3 amino acid sequence. Percentage overlap between repertoires was calculated by dividing the number of shared unique clonotypes by the size of the smaller repertoire. RTK rarefaction, the Chao1 estimator, and Recon v2.1 estimates of unobserved clonotypes were used to assess repertoire richness. Generation probabilities for all TCRbeta clonotypes obtained by the gDNA method from a few donors were computed using OLGA. Imported from immuneACCESS, the table was reduced by TCRdb to in-frame sequences with V and J called. These copies leave out some clones; in studies compared against another copy, an unresolved V gene accounts for under half, and the cause of the remainder is not known. V and J calls and clone size are those listed in that table; D and trimming were worked out from the DNA. The sample data list 1.5 million to 2.5 million clones, and about 94% of these were observed just once. Clones ranked in the top ten supply 1.2% of the sample.

CD8 naive samples were obtained by positive selection for CCR7 among CD45RO-negative cells, yielding a CD45RA+CCR7+ population from which TemRA cells were excluded. The donors were healthy, HIV-negative adults who had no recently reported acute infections or vaccinations. Only Caucasian adults living in Nashville, Tennessee, USA were represented among the donors. Blood was obtained by leukapheresis, after which PBMCs were separated by Ficoll-Histopaque density gradient centrifugation and cryopreserved in liquid nitrogen vapor phase. Analytical flow cytometry was used to check the purity and quantity of each magnetically sorted T cell population. Genomic DNA was isolated from each sorted fraction and quantified by UV absorbance on a Nanodrop 2000c. V drops 6 bases and J drops 7 bases, leaving 19 bases in between. Its CDR3 holds 16 amino acids, cysteine through phenylalanine. Only the CDR3 part of the read is kept: 48 bases, read in frame from the first base. The germline V gene sets CDR1 to MDHEN and CDR2 to SYDVKM.

Input material: naive CD8+ T cells sorted from blood. The label giving this sample's cell subset or site can be read as: CD45RA+CCR7+. The sequence was collected from a young man in good health. This chain is built from TRBV28 and TRBJ1-6, with no D gene named confidently. The DNA reads TGTGCCAGCAGCTCAACCGGACTCCAGGCAAATTCACCCCTCCACTTT. It specifies CASSSTGLQANSPLHF.